This T cell receptor (beta chain) was recorded in a study of blood T cell repertoires in COVID-19. Study-level information: Samples of COVID-19 (acute and convalescent) were obtained from the United States, Italy and Spain. T cells, B-cell-depleted T cells, or PBMCs provided the cDNA or gDNA that served as material.

In the original workflow: Amplification of reference gene primers provided the estimated nucleated cell counts. The table came from immunoSEQ multiplex PCR; TCRdb's copy has only in-frame clones and leaves some out. The V and J calls and clone size come from that table; D and trimming were worked out from the DNA. The sample yields 140,000 to 150,000 clones, approximately 89% seen once. The CDR3 is 12 residues long. V was pared by 2 bases and J by 8 bases, with 7 bases between. CDR1 KGHSH and CDR2 LQKENI come from the germline V gene. Sequencing was performed on peripheral blood. The receptor was derived from a man in his fifties or sixties with active or convalescent COVID-19. The chain couples TRBV18 to TRBJ2-1; possibly TRBD2 for D (5 bases). The CDR3 loop reads CASSPMRDEQFF. In DNA, the CDR3 is TGTGCCAGCTCACCAATGCGGGATGAGCAGTTCTTC.